The 31 T cell receptor beta chains reported below all come from one sample, sequenced in a study of shared clonotypes between healthy human individuals. Positively selected for CCR7, the CD45RO-negative cells used as naive CD8 cells excluded terminally differentiated effector memory CD45RA+ cells. Assay used: immunoSEQ multiplex PCR; TCRdb lists only in-frame clones, some missing. Of about 2.1 million clones in the sample, 93% were seen once. Material for sequencing was naive CD8+ T cells from PBMCs. The receptors were gathered from a man aged 18 to 35 in good health. Some clones in this sample may be carry-over from other donors' samples.

The V gene is TRBV7-9, the J gene TRBJ2-7; the match to TRBD2 covers 7 bases. The CDR3 is 12 amino acids. Germline CDR1 SEHNR, CDR2 FQNEAQ (reference sequence). J gave up 7 bases and V 2 bases, and 2 bases lay outside the gene matches. The CDR3 spells CASSLLREEQYF. The CDR3 DNA reads TGTGCCAGCAGCTTATTGCGGGAGGAGCAGTACTTC. Full variable domain (outside the CDR3, taken from reference TRBV7-9 and TRBJ2-7): DTGVSQNPRHKITKRGQNVTFRCDPISEHNRLYWYRQTLGQGPEFLTYFQNEAQLEKSRLLSDRFSAERPKGSFSTLEIQRTEQGDSAMYLCASSLLREEQYFGPGTRLTVT.

To note about this clone: This sample includes further DNA sequences coding for the same CDR3. For the CDR3, the DNA is TGTGCCAGCAGTTTGGGCAGGGTCAATGAGCAGTTCTTC. It encodes CASSLGRVNEQFF. The chain employs TRBV27 and TRBJ2-1; the D gene is possibly TRBD1 (5 bases). V gave up 3 bases and J gave up 6 bases, with 9 bases separating them. The CDR3 sequence is 13 residues long. Germline V gene sequence: CDR1 MNHEY, CDR2 SMNVEV (reference sequence).

As concerns this clone: Other DNA sequences in the same sample also yield this CDR3. The chain has TRBV29-1 and TRBJ2-7; the match to TRBD1 covers 7 bases. Germline trimming cut 4 bases from V and 3 bases from J; bases unmatched to any gene: 3. The CDR3 contains 12 residues. CDR1 and CDR2 from the germline V gene are SQVTM and ANQGSEA. The CDR3 region is CSVGDSSYEQYF. CDR3 coding DNA: TGCAGCGTTGGGGACAGCAGCTACGAGCAGTACTTC.

This chain connects TRBV12-5 to TRBJ2-2, with D tentatively TRBD1 (6 bases). The CDR3 totals 15 residues. Per germline, CDR1 LGHNT and CDR2 FRNRAP. V lost 3 bases, J lost 5 bases, and 13 bases lay in between. The CDR3 region is CASGLVQGITGELFF. CDR3 nucleotide sequence: TGTGCTAGTGGTTTAGTACAGGGTATTACCGGGGAGCTGTTTTTT. Variable domain in full (rest from reference TRBV12-5 and TRBJ2-2): DARVTQTPRHKVTEMGQEVTMRCQPILGHNTVFWYRQTMMQGLELLAYFRNRAPLDDSGMPKDRFSAEMPDATLATLKIQPSEPRDSAVYFCASGLVQGITGELFFGEGSRLTVL.

The rearrangement uses TRBV10-3 and TRBJ2-7; 9 nucleotides align to TRBD1. The length of the CDR3 is 15 residues. The germline V gene has CDR1 ENHRY and CDR2 SYGVKD. V lost 3 bases to trimming and J lost 4 bases; unmatched junction nucleotides: 7. In DNA, the CDR3 is TGTGCCATCAGTGATGGGACAGGGTTTAGTTACGAGCAGTACTTC. This codes for CAISDGTGFSYEQYF.

The rearrangement links TRBV2 to TRBJ1-2; a weak D match, TRBD1 (6 bases). Trimming shortened V by 7 bases and J by 5 bases, and 20 bases separated the two germline ends. There are 15 residues in the CDR3. CDR1 is SNHLY and CDR2 is FYNNEI in the germline V gene. CDR3 in amino acids: CASILSPGQPYGYTF. The CDR3 DNA sequence: TGTGCCAGCATCCTCTCCCCCGGACAGCCATATGGCTACACCTTC.

The chain joins TRBV19 to TRBJ2-6; D is possibly TRBD1 (6 bases). The germline V gene encodes CDR1 LNHDA and CDR2 SQIVND (reference sequence). V dropped 3 bases and J dropped 3 bases, with 18 bases sitting between them. The CDR3 length is 18 residues. This CDR3 reads CASSIKDRGVDGANVLTF. The CDR3 DNA reads TGTGCCAGTAGTATCAAGGACAGAGGAGTGGATGGGGCCAACGTCCTGACTTTC.

The gene calls are TRBV5-4 and TRBJ1-2; D perhaps matches TRBD1 (5 bases). This CDR3 spans 16 amino acids. CDR1 SGHNT and CDR2 YYREEE come from the germline V gene (reference sequence). V lost 1 base and J 2 bases, leaving 15 bases between the germline ends. CDR3 bases: TGTGCCAGCAGCTTGTCCAGGGAGAGGGGCAACTATGGCTACACCTTC. Amino acid sequence: CASSLSRERGNYGYTF. Full variable domain (missing parts from reference TRBV5-4 and TRBJ1-2): ETGVTQSPTHLIKTRGQQVTLRCSSQSGHNTVSWYQQALGQGPQFIFQYYREEENGRGNFPPRFSGLQFPNYSSELNVNALELDDSALYLCASSLSRERGNYGYTFGSGTRLTVV.

The V call is TRBV13, the J call TRBJ2-7; a possible D gene is TRBD2 (6 bases). Germline V gene sequence: CDR1 PRHDT, CDR2 FYEKMQ (reference sequence). V was trimmed by 4 bases and J by 7 bases, leaving 20 bases between them. This CDR3 is 15 amino acids long. The CDR3 is CASSSREFSLGEQYF. The CDR3 region has the DNA TGTGCCAGCAGCTCCCGGGAGTTCTCTTTGGGGGAGCAGTACTTC.

J is TRBJ2-2 and V is TRBV28, with 7 bases matching TRBD1. V shed 4 bases and J 1 base; nucleotides not matched to a gene: 12. CDR1 is MDHEN, CDR2 SYDVKM, per germline. There are 18 residues in the CDR3. CDR3 sequence reads: CASSSHAPGQQNTGELFF. CDR3 nucleotides: TGTGCCAGCAGTTCGCATGCCCCGGGACAGCAGAACACCGGGGAGCTGTTTTTT.

The rearrangement links TRBV11-2 to TRBJ2-1; TRBD2 might be the D (6 bases). Looked up from germline, CDR1 is SGHAT and CDR2 is FQNNGV. Trimming stripped 4 bases from V and 4 bases from J, with 17 bases between. This CDR3 region has 16 residues. The CDR3, as DNA: TGTGCCAGCAGCTCGAGGCGGGACTCAGGATACAATGAGCAGTTCTTC. Translating gives CASSSRRDSGYNEQFF. The full variable domain, completed using reference TRBV11-2 and TRBJ2-1, is EAGVAQSPRYKIIEKRQSVAFWCNPISGHATLYWYQQILGQGPKLLIQFQNNGVVDDSQLPKDRFSAERLKGVDSTLKIQPAKLEDSAVYLCASSSRRDSGYNEQFFGPGTRLTVL.

The chain's CDR3 is CASSLEGFNQPQHF. Written as DNA, the CDR3 is TGTGCCAGCAGCTTGGAGGGCTTCAATCAGCCCCAGCATTTT. This chain joins TRBV7-8 and TRBJ1-5; D unresolved. Germline CDR1 SGHVS, CDR2 FQNEAQ. Trimming removed 3 bases from V and 3 bases from J, with 9 bases in between. The CDR3 contains 14 residues. Together with reference TRBV7-8 and TRBJ1-5, the CDR3 gives the full variable domain: GAGVSQSPRYKVAKRGQDVALRCDPISGHVSLFWYQQALGQGPEFLTYFQNEAQLDKSGLPSDRFFAERPEGSVSTLKIQRTQQEDSAVYLCASSLEGFNQPQHFGDGTRLSIL.

V gene TRBV15 combines with J gene TRBJ2-2; D call uncertain. Trimming took off 0 bases at V and 7 bases at J, with 9 bases between the two ends. The length of the CDR3 is 14 residues. Germline assignment: CDR1 LNHNV and CDR2 YYDKDF (reference sequence). CDR3 sequence: CATSRDRVGGELFF. CDR3 bases: TGTGCCACCAGCAGAGATCGGGTTGGCGGGGAGCTGTTTTTT.

The gene calls are TRBV7-2 and TRBJ2-7; tentative D call: TRBD2 (5 bases). The CDR3 spans 17 residues. V gave up 1 base and J gave up 2 bases, with 18 bases separating them. The V gene's germline CDR1 is SGHTA and CDR2 FQGNSA. CDR3 residues: CASSLVLLVGNPYEQYF. CDR3 DNA: TGTGCCAGCAGCTTAGTACTATTAGTCGGGAATCCCTACGAGCAGTACTTC. The complete variable domain, with remaining parts taken from reference TRBV7-2 and TRBJ2-7, reads GAGVSQSPSNKVTEKGKDVELRCDPISGHTALYWYRQSLGQGLEFLIYFQGNSAPDKSGLPSDRFSAERTGGSVSTLTIQRTQQEDSAVYLCASSLVLLVGNPYEQYFGPGTRLTVT.

This chain connects TRBV7-9 to TRBJ2-5, with D possibly being TRBD1 or TRBD2 (5 bases each). The CDR3 is 15 residues long. Looked up from germline, CDR1 is SEHNR and CDR2 is FQNEAQ (reference sequence). V lost 8 bases to trimming and J lost 5 bases, with 21 bases between them. CDR3 sequence reads: CASQAPTGTGETQYF. The DNA of the CDR3 is TGTGCCAGCCAAGCCCCGACGGGGACGGGGGAGACCCAGTACTTC.

The chain uses TRBV6-1 and TRBJ2-7, with TRBD2 identical over 12 bases. The germline V gene encodes CDR1 MNHNS and CDR2 SASEGT. V lost 4 bases and J lost 6; bases outside the gene matches: 13. The length of the CDR3 is 17 residues. CDR3: CASSVLLAGGVRGEQYF. CDR3 in DNA: TGTGCCAGCAGTGTCTTACTAGCGGGAGGTGTTCGGGGCGAGCAGTACTTC.

V usage is TRBV7-8 and J usage is TRBJ2-5, with 9 bases lining up with TRBD1. Germline CDR1 is SGHVS and CDR2 is FQNEAQ. V gave up 5 bases and J gave up 2 bases; unmatched junction bases: 0. CDR3 length: 13 amino acids. The DNA for the CDR3 is TGTGCCAGCAGCGGGACAGGGCAAGAGACCCAGTACTTC. Translation gives CASSGTGQETQYF.

V is TRBV19 and J is TRBJ2-7, with unresolved D. Per germline, CDR1 LNHDA and CDR2 SQIVND (reference sequence). The CDR3 is made up of 11 amino acids. The DNA for the CDR3 is TGTGCAGTCGCGGATACCTACGAGCAGTACTTC. It translates to CAVADTYEQYF.

The CDR3 spells CASSLWDREDGEKLFF. The CDR3 region has the DNA TGTGCCAGCAGCTTATGGGACAGGGAGGATGGTGAAAAACTGTTTTTT. The chain is built from TRBV7-9 and TRBJ1-4; 9 nucleotides match TRBD1. The CDR3 covers 16 residues. V lost 2 bases and J lost 7; bases outside the gene matches: 8. The germline V gene encodes CDR1 SEHNR and CDR2 FQNEAQ (reference sequence).

The J gene is TRBJ1-5, the V gene TRBV7-8, with no clear D. The CDR3 covers 13 residues. The germline gives CDR1 SGHVS, CDR2 FQNEAQ. Trimming removed 1 base at V and 8 bases at J, with 9 bases between. The CDR3 protein is CASSLDPMEPQHF. As DNA, the CDR3 is TGTGCCAGCAGCTTAGACCCCATGGAGCCCCAGCATTTT.

The chain couples TRBV6-5 to TRBJ2-3, with 7 positions matching TRBD2. The V and J ends lost 4 bases and 5 bases, in that order; junction bases with no gene match: 9. The CDR3 spans 15 residues. The germline CDR1 and CDR2 sequences are MNHEY and SVGAGI. The CDR3 reads CASSSPPSGGDTQYF. CDR3 DNA: TGTGCCAGCAGTTCCCCCCCCTCGGGAGGAGATACGCAGTATTTT.

This chain connects TRBV9 to TRBJ2-5; 7 nucleotides agree with TRBD2. Germline V gene data show CDR1 as SGDLS and CDR2 as YYNGEE. CDR3 length equals 20 residues. J lost 2 bases, V lost 4 bases, and 23 bases had no gene match. CDR3 amino acids: CASSLPGEGGRRGGQETQYF. CDR3 bases: TGTGCCAGCAGCCTCCCCGGGGAGGGAGGCCGGCGAGGAGGGCAAGAGACCCAGTACTTC.

V usage is TRBV5-1 and J usage is TRBJ2-7; no clear D. CDR1 is SGHRS, CDR2 YFSETQ, per germline. V was clipped by 0 bases and J by 7 bases, with 14 bases between them. CDR3 length: 14 amino acids. The chain's CDR3 is CASSLDDLETEQYF. The CDR3 coding sequence is TGCGCCAGCAGCTTGGACGACCTGGAAACTGAGCAGTACTTC. The variable domain in full, completed from reference TRBV5-1 and TRBJ2-7, reads KAGVTQTPRYLIKTRGQQVTLSCSPISGHRSVSWYQQTPGQGLQFLFEYFSETQRNKGNFPGRFSGRQFSNSRSEMNVSTLELGDSALYLCASSLDDLETEQYFGPGTRLTVT.

The chain couples TRBV9 to TRBJ2-3; 8 bases fit TRBD2. The germline V gene encodes CDR1 SGDLS and CDR2 YYNGEE. The trim removed 3 bases at V and 4 bases at J, leaving 7 bases unmatched. The CDR3 runs 15 residues. The CDR3 is CASSAQRENADTQYF. The CDR3 bases are TGTGCCAGCAGCGCCCAGCGGGAGAACGCAGATACGCAGTATTTT.

The V gene is TRBV5-1, the J gene TRBJ2-1, with D tentatively TRBD1 or TRBD2 (5 bases each). Germline V gives CDR1 SGHRS, CDR2 YFSETQ. The CDR3 length is 18 residues. Between the trimmed V and J ends, which lost 4 bases and 1 base, there was a span of 21 bases. The DNA for the CDR3 is TGCGCCAGCAGCCCAAAATTGACAGTTTGGGGGTCCTACAATGAGCAGTTCTTC. It specifies CASSPKLTVWGSYNEQFF.

The V and J genes are TRBV7-9 and TRBJ2-5; the match to TRBD2 covers 8 bases. Germline V CDR1 and CDR2: SEHNR, FQNEAQ (reference sequence). The CDR3 covers 16 residues. With V trimmed by 5 bases and J by 5 bases, 13 bases remained unmatched. CDR3 coding DNA: TGTGCCAGCAGCCCCGCGGATAGCGGGACTAAGGAGACCCAGTACTTC. It specifies CASSPADSGTKETQYF.

J is TRBJ2-1 and V is TRBV10-3; 7 positions agree with TRBD2. The V and J ends lost 10 bases and 7 bases, in that order; junction bases with no gene match: 10. This CDR3 comprises 13 residues. Germline assignment: CDR1 ENHRY and CDR2 SYGVKD. The CDR3 nucleotides read TGTGCCACCGCGGGAGTTAATCGGAATGAGCAGTTCTTC. The encoded protein is CATAGVNRNEQFF.

This clone showed up just a few times. The same CDR3 is also encoded by other DNA sequences in this sample. The chain has TRBV27 and TRBJ1-1; no clear D gene. Germline V gene data show CDR1 as MNHEY and CDR2 as SMNVEV (reference sequence). The CDR3 is made up of 13 amino acids. Trimming removed 6 bases from V and 5 bases from J, with 13 bases in between. The CDR3 sequence: CASSHGPNTEAFF. The CDR3, as DNA: TGTGCCAGCAGCCACGGGCCGAATACTGAAGCTTTCTTT.

V gene TRBV28 combines with J gene TRBJ2-3; 10 bases are a match to TRBD2. Germline V gene sequence: CDR1 MDHEN, CDR2 SYDVKM. The V segment lost 3 bases and the J segment 3 bases; nucleotides outside the gene matches: 3. The CDR3 consists of 15 residues. The CDR3 loop reads CASSLGTSETDTQYF. CDR3 DNA: TGTGCCAGCAGTTTGGGGACTAGCGAGACAGATACGCAGTATTTT.

The V and J genes are TRBV29-1 and TRBJ2-7, with unresolved D. Germline lookup yields CDR1 SQVTM and CDR2 ANQGSEA. CDR3 length: 13 amino acids. Trimming removed 6 bases at V and 3 bases at J, with 15 bases between. The CDR3 region has the DNA TGCAGCGTGGCGGACCAAGATCGCTACGAGCAGTACTTC. Encoded protein: CSVADQDRYEQYF.

The chain's CDR3 is CAIRDSPSNYGYTF. The DNA of the CDR3 is TGTGCCATCAGAGACAGCCCTTCTAACTATGGCTACACCTTC. The chain recombines TRBV10-3 with TRBJ1-2; tentative D call: TRBD1 (5 bases). The V and J ends lost 6 bases and 0 bases respectively, with 11 bases between them. The CDR3 sequence is 14 residues long. Germline values: CDR1 ENHRY, CDR2 SYGVKD.